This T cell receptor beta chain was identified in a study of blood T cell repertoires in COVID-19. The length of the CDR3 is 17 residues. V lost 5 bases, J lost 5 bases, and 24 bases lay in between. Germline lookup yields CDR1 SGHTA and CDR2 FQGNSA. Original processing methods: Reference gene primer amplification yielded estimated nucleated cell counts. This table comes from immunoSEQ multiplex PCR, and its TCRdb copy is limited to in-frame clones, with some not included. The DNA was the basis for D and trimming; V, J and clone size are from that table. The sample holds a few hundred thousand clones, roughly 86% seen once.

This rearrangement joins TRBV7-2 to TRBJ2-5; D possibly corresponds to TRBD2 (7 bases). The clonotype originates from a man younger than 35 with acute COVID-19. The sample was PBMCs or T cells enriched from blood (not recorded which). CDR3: CASSPPERGATGETQYF. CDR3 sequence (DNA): TGTGCCAGCAGCCCCCCTGAGCGGGGCGCAACAGGGGAGACCCAGTACTTC.